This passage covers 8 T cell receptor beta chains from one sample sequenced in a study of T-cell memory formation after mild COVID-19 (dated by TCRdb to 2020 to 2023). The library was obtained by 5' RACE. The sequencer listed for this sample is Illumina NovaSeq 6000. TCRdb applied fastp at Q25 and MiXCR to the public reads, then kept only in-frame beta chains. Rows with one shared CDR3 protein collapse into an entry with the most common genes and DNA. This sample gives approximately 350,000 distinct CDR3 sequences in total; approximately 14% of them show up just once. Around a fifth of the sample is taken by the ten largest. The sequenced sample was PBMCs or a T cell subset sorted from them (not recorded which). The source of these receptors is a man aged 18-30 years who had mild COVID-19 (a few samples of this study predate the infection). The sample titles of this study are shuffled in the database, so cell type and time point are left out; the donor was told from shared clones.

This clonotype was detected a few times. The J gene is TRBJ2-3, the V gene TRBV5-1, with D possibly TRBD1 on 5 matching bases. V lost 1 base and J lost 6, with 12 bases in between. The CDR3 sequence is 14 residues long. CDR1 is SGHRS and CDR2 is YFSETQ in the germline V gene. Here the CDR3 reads CASSLTRVRDTQYF. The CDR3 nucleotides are TGCGCCAGCAGCTTGACCAGGGTCAGGGATACGCAGTATTTT.

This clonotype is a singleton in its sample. In nucleotides, the CDR3 is TGTGCCAGCATACGGGGGAGCCTGCAAGAGACCCAGTACTTC. Its translation is CASIRGSLQETQYF. The J gene is TRBJ2-5, the V gene TRBV5-5, with D maybe TRBD2 (6 bases). The germline V gene has CDR1 SGHKS and CDR2 YYEKEE (reference sequence). The CDR3 has 14 residues. Trimming removed 6 bases from V and 2 bases from J, with 14 bases in between. The entire variable domain, with the rest obtained from reference TRBV5-5 and TRBJ2-5, is as follows: DAGVTQSPTHLIKTRGQQVTLRCSPISGHKSVSWYQQVLGQGPQFIFQYYEKEERGRGNFPDRFSARQFPNYSSELNVNALLLGDSALYLCASIRGSLQETQYFGPGTRLLVL.

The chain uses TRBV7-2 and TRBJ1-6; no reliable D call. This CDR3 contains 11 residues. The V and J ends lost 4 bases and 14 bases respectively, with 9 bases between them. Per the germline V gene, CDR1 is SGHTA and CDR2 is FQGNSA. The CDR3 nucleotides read TGTGCCAGCAGCTCATGGTTCACCCTCCACTTT. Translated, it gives CASSSWFTLHF.

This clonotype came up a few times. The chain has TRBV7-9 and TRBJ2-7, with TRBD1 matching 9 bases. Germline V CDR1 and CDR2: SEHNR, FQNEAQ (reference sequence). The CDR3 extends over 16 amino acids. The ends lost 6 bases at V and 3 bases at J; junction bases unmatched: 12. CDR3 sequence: CASSFVPGQGYYEQYF. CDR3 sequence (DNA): TGTGCCAGCAGTTTCGTACCGGGACAGGGTTACTACGAGCAGTACTTC.

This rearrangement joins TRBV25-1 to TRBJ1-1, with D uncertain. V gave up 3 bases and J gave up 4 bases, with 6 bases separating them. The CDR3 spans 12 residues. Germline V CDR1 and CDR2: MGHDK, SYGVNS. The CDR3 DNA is TGTGCCAGCAGTGATCTGGGCACTGAAGCTTTCTTT. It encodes CASSDLGTEAFF.

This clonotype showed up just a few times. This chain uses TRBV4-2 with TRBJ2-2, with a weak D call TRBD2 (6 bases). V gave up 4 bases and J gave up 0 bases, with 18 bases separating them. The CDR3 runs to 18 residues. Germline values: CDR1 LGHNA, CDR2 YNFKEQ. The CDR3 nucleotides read TGTGCCAGCAGCCGGGGGACGGGTGGCGGGGCGAACACCGGGGAGCTGTTTTTT. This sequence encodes CASSRGTGGGANTGELFF.

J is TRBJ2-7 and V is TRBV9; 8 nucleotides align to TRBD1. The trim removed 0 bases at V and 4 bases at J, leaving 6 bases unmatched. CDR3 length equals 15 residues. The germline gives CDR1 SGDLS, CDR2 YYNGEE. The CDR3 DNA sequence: TGTGCCAGCAGCGTAGGGACAGGGCACCGGTACGAGCAGTACTTC. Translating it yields CASSVGTGHRYEQYF. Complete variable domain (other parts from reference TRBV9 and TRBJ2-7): DSGVTQTPKHLITATGQRVTLRCSPRSGDLSVYWYQQSLDQGLQFLIQYYNGEERAKGNILERFSAQQFPDLHSELNLSSLELGDSALYFCASSVGTGHRYEQYFGPGTRLTVT.

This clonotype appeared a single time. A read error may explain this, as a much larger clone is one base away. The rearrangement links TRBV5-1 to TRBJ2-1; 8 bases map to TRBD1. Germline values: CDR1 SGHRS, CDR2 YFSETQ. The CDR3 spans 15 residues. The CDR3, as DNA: TGCGCCAGCAGCTTGGGGACAGGGATCTACAATGAGCAGCTCTTC. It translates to CASSLGTGIYNEQLF.